The rows below give T cell receptor beta chains drawn from one sample of a study of control samples from healthy donors and cancer patients. Repertoires were generated with immunoSEQ multiplex PCR, while TCRdb's copy carries only in-frame clones and drops some. The sample has 150,000 to 200,000 clones, 85% to 95% seen once. Sequenced: blood. The origin of the receptors is a woman between 18 and 29 years old in good health. The CDR3 runs from the conserved cysteine through the conserved F or W. Fields, in order: D gene, clone size, J gene, V gene, CDR3 protein, CDR3 DNA. The D gene is left open where the match is weak. Expanded clones are given a class, and other clones once, few, many or no size at all.

>TRBD2|NA|TRBJ2-5|TRBV5-1
CASSWGLAGKETQYF
TGCGCCAGCAGCTGGGGACTAGCGGGAAAAGAGACCCAGTACTTC
>NA|NA|TRBJ2-3|TRBV6-2/TRBV6-3
CASSPVAGRSVGSDTQYF
TGTGCCAGCAGTCCAGTGGCGGGGAGGAGTGTGGGATCGGATACGCAGTATTTT
>NA|NA|TRBJ1-2|TRBV5-5
CASSRTATNYGYTF
TGTGCCAGCAGCCGGACAGCAACTAACTATGGCTACACCTTC
>TRBD1|NA|TRBJ1-6|TRBV19
CASSDRGHFGSPLHF
TGTGCCAGTAGCGACAGGGGCCACTTTGGCTCACCCCTCCACTTT
>TRBD2|NA|TRBJ2-1|TRBV6-2/TRBV6-3
CASSYSGRLAGYNEQFF
TGTGCCAGCAGTTACTCAGGCCGACTAGCGGGGTACAATGAGCAGTTCTTC
>NA|NA|TRBJ2-4|TRBV5-8
CASSLALTSLAKNIQYF
TGTGCCAGCAGCTTGGCCCTAACATCCTTAGCCAAAAACATTCAGTACTTC
>NA|NA|TRBJ1-2|TRBV7-2
CASSLGRIYGYTF
TGTGCCAGCAGCTTAGGACGGATCTATGGCTACACCTTC
>NA|NA|TRBJ1-3|TRBV6-5
CASSSSPFGGIYF
TGTGCCAGCAGTTCTTCTCCTTTTGGTGGCATATATTTT
>NA|NA|TRBJ1-1|TRBV11-3
CASSLTGRMGGQAFF
TGTGCCAGCAGCTTAACCGGACGGATGGGAGGCCAAGCTTTCTTT
>NA|NA|TRBJ2-7|TRBV6-5
CASSPRDEAYEQYF
TGTGCCAGCAGTCCCAGGGATGAGGCCTACGAGCAGTACTTC
>TRBD1|NA|TRBJ2-7|TRBV15
CATSREGGTYEQYF
TGTGCCACCAGCAGAGAAGGGGGCACCTACGAGCAGTACTTC
>NA|NA|TRBJ1-1|TRBV12-3/TRBV12-4
CASRYENRAFF
TGTGCCAGCAGATATGAAAACAGGGCTTTCTTT
>TRBD1|NA|TRBJ1-3|TRBV7-9
CASSPSRTGARNTIYF
TGTGCCAGCAGCCCCTCCCGGACAGGGGCAAGAAACACCATATATTTT
>NA|NA|TRBJ2-7|TRBV6-5
CASSGGQGKHEQYF
TGTGCCAGCAGCGGGGGGCAGGGAAAACACGAGCAGTACTTC
>NA|NA|TRBJ1-3|TRBV19
CASSMPGEGNTIYF
TGTGCCAGTAGTATGCCAGGCGAAGGAAACACCATATATTTT
>NA|once|TRBJ1-1|TRBV6-5
CASSYGRVTEAFF
TGTGCCAGCAGTTACGGGAGGGTCACTGAAGCTTTCTTT
>NA|NA|TRBJ1-2|TRBV5-1
CASSWDAEGYTF
TGCGCCAGCAGCTGGGACGCCGAAGGCTACACCTTC
>NA|NA|TRBJ1-2|TRBV7-9
CASSRDGYGYTF
TGTGCCAGCAGCCGGGACGGCTATGGCTACACCTTC
>NA|NA|TRBJ1-4|TRBV28
CASSPTGEREKLFF
TGTGCCAGCAGTCCAACCGGCGAGCGGGAAAAACTGTTTTTT
>NA|NA|TRBJ1-1|TRBV5-1
CASSLGVGGGETEAFF
TGCGCCAGCAGCTTGGGGGTGGGGGGCGGAGAAACTGAAGCTTTCTTT
>NA|NA|TRBJ2-1|TRBV5-1
CASSLTGFSYNEQFF
TGCGCCAGCAGCTTGACAGGTTTTTCCTACAATGAGCAGTTCTTC
>NA|NA|TRBJ1-3|TRBV14
CASSLIGNTIYF
TGTGCCAGCAGCTTGATTGGAAACACCATATATTTT
>NA|NA|TRBJ2-3|TRBV3-1/TRBV3-2
CASSQDEVTDTQYF
TGTGCCAGCAGCCAAGACGAGGTCACAGATACGCAGTATTTT
>TRBD1|NA|TRBJ1-6|TRBV10-3
CAISDPRQGNKSPLHF
TGTGCCATCAGCGATCCCCGACAGGGCAACAAATCACCCCTCCACTTT
>NA|NA|TRBJ2-3|TRBV9
CASSPYRTDTQYF
TGTGCCAGCAGCCCCTACAGGACAGATACGCAGTATTTT
>TRBD1|NA|TRBJ1-1|TRBV15
CATSLWTGATEAFF
TGTGCCACCAGCTTATGGACAGGGGCTACTGAAGCTTTCTTT
>NA|NA|TRBJ2-7|TRBV21-1
CASSKGWAASYEQYF
TGTGCCAGCAGCAAAGGTTGGGCGGCCTCCTACGAGCAGTACTTC
>TRBD1|NA|TRBJ2-5|TRBV5-1
CASSPPGQGRETQYF
TGCGCCAGCAGCCCTCCCGGACAGGGGCGGGAGACCCAGTACTTC
>TRBD1|NA|TRBJ2-1|TRBV4-1
CASSQGDRDNEQFF
TGCGCCAGCAGCCAAGGGGACAGGGACAATGAGCAGTTCTTC
>NA|NA|TRBJ1-1|TRBV5-6
CASSLAPGSGTEAFF
TGTGCCAGCAGCTTGGCTCCAGGGTCGGGCACTGAAGCTTTCTTT
>NA|NA|TRBJ2-1|TRBV18
CASSFSGSYNEQFF
TGTGCCAGCTCATTTAGCGGCTCCTACAATGAGCAGTTCTTC
>NA|NA|TRBJ1-3|TRBV7-2
CASSLEGPGNGNTIYF
TGTGCCAGCAGCTTAGAGGGGCCAGGAAACGGAAACACCATATATTTT
>TRBD1|NA|TRBJ1-2|TRBV6-2/TRBV6-3
CASSFQGANGYTF
TGTGCCAGCAGCTTCCAGGGGGCTAATGGCTACACCTTC
>NA|NA|TRBJ2-5|TRBV5-4
CASGLRDQSLQETQYF
TGTGCCAGCGGATTAAGGGACCAGTCCCTCCAAGAGACCCAGTACTTC
>NA|NA|TRBJ1-1|TRBV6-5
CASSSAGGYPEAFF
TGTGCCAGCAGTTCGGCGGGTGGGTACCCTGAAGCTTTCTTT
>NA|NA|TRBJ1-2|TRBV6-5
CASSPTPWERDGYTF
TGTGCCAGCAGCCCCACGCCCTGGGAGCGGGATGGCTACACCTTC
>NA|NA|TRBJ2-2|TRBV6-4
CASSHGHTGELFF
TGTGCCAGCAGTCACGGGCACACCGGGGAGCTGTTTTTT
>NA|NA|TRBJ1-1|TRBV5-5
CASGVGTRTNTEAFF
TGTGCCAGCGGCGTGGGCACCCGGACGAACACTGAAGCTTTCTTT
>NA|NA|TRBJ1-4|TRBV11-2
CASSLGSPREKLFF
TGTGCCAGCAGCTTAGGCTCCCCGCGGGAAAAACTGTTTTTT
>TRBD1|NA|TRBJ2-1|TRBV19
CATSGQGYNEQFF
TGTGCCACCTCGGGACAGGGCTACAATGAGCAGTTCTTC
>NA|NA|TRBJ2-5|TRBV5-4
CASSFAGAKQETQYF
TGTGCCAGCAGCTTTGCGGGGGCGAAGCAAGAGACCCAGTACTTC
>NA|NA|TRBJ1-1|TRBV27
CASRRNGNTEAFF
TGTGCCAGCAGACGGAATGGTAACACTGAAGCTTTCTTT
>NA|NA|TRBJ1-5|TRBV19
CASSAGGNQPQHF
TGTGCCAGTAGCGCGGGGGGCAATCAGCCCCAGCATTTT
>NA|NA|TRBJ2-1|TRBV7-9
CASSLGLGEVNEQFF
TGTGCCAGCAGCTTAGGGTTGGGGGAGGTCAATGAGCAGTTCTTC